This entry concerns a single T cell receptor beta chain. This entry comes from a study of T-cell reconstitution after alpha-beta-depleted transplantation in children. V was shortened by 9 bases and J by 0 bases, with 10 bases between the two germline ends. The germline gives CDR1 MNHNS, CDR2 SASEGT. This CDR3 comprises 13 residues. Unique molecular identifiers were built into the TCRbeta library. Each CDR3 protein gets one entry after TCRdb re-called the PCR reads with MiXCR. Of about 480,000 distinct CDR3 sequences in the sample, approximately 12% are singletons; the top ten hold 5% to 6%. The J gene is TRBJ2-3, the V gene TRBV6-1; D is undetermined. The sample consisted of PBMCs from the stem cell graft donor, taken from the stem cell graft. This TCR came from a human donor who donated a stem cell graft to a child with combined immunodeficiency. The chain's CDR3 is CASEFSSTDTQYF. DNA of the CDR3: TGTGCCAGTGAGTTTTCTAGCACAGATACGCAGTATTTT.